This record covers a single T cell receptor (beta chain). The treatment was: roughly 18 received Ad26.COV2.S at low or high dose, single or two shots; 5 received placebo; per-sample allocation not given. Sampling occurred on day 63 after the first vaccine or placebo injection. This specimen belongs to a study of Ad26.COV2.S vaccination and SARS-CoV-2 variants. V lost 3 bases, J lost 6 bases, and 14 bases lay in between. The CDR3 has 15 residues. Per germline, CDR1 MNHNS and CDR2 SASEGT. Clones were sequenced by immunoSEQ multiplex PCR, and TCRdb holds only the in-frame ones, with some missing. The table lists some 370,000 clones, about 80% of them singletons.

The receptor was derived from a person aged 18-60 years who received the Ad26.COV2.S COVID-19 vaccine or a placebo. Material: peripheral blood, obtained in a trial of Ad26.COV2.S vaccine versus placebo. This chain connects TRBV6-1 to TRBJ1-4, with D maybe TRBD1 (5 bases). The CDR3 protein is CASSEPGRRDEKLFF. CDR3 DNA sequence: TGTGCCAGCAGTGAGCCGGGACGTCGAGATGAAAAACTGTTTTTT.